A selection of T cell receptor beta chains follows, all from one sample in a study of Graves' ophthalmopathy and Graves' hyperthyroidism. One entry per CDR3 protein, called by TCRdb with MiXCR from the multiplex PCR reads. The sample consists of around 600,000 distinct CDR3 sequences, roughly two fifths of them appearing once. The material sequenced was peripheral blood. The receptors come from an adult man with Graves' ophthalmopathy. The CDR3 runs from the conserved cysteine through the conserved F or W.

j_call v_call cdr3_aa
TRBJ1-5 TRBV11-2 CASSLSGTGIQPQHF
TRBJ1-3 TRBV4-2 CASSQDGQGAGNTIYF
TRBJ2-7 TRBV7-2 CAGSPLNYEQYF
TRBJ1-4 TRBV25-1 CASSDGRYNEKLFF
TRBJ1-1 TRBV7-8 CASSFVVGTGATEAFF
TRBJ2-7 TRBV2 CASRDPLAGGSEQYF
TRBJ2-5 TRBV5-1 CASASLAGPPETQYF
TRBJ2-5 TRBV13 CASSLVREDQYF
TRBJ2-2 TRBV7-2 CASSPLLAGGPGELFF
TRBJ1-2 TRBV19 CATQSRPEGGYTF
TRBJ1-6 TRBV7-8 CASSKGRGLDGSPLHF
- TRBV7-9 CAVGRGNEQFF
TRBJ1-1 TRBV29-1 CSVRPGPEAFF
TRBJ1-1 TRBV5-1 CASSLGQQNTEAFF
TRBJ1-2 TRBV5-1 CASSLFTGRYYGYTF
TRBJ2-7 TRBV10-3 CAISSIGDEQYF
TRBJ2-2 TRBV19 CASTRRADAGELFF
TRBJ1-1 TRBV11-2 CASSLWRSTEAFF
TRBJ2-2 TRBV19 CASSSQGTRELFF
TRBJ2-2 TRBV6-4 CASRKLAGGVGTGELFF
TRBJ1-5 TRBV19 CASSIQVYQPQHF
TRBJ2-5 TRBV19 CASSETGGYQETQYF
TRBJ1-1 TRBV2 CASSLESTGAFF
TRBJ1-2 TRBV2 CASSVGLRYTF
TRBJ2-7 TRBV10-2 CASRGASTSGGGYGQYF
TRBJ1-3 TRBV29-1 CSHGTGSGNTIYF
TRBJ1-2 TRBV25-1 CASSASQNGGYTF
TRBJ2-7 TRBV25-1 CASKRQGFSYEQYF
TRBJ2-5 TRBV20-1 CSASTIAGVEETQYF
TRBJ1-1 TRBV29-1 CSVERAGGLGTEAFF
TRBJ1-4 TRBV7-8 CASSRDRGFEKLFF
TRBJ2-2 TRBV6-1 CASSPGPELEELFF
TRBJ2-5 TRBV7-2 CASSAGPSNQPQYF
TRBJ2-5 TRBV5-1 CASRDSRGETQYF
TRBJ1-1 TRBV12-3/TRBV12-4 CASSLWTGGEEAFF
TRBJ2-2 TRBV5-6 CASSGAEFPGELFF
TRBJ1-2 TRBV10-3 CAITGSSGDNYGYTF
TRBJ2-2 TRBV6-2/TRBV6-3 CASGPQRKRTGELFF
TRBJ2-5 TRBV24-1 CATSKDGTGVRETQYF
TRBJ2-7 TRBV12-3/TRBV12-4 CASSLREYHEQYF
TRBJ2-3 TRBV3-1 CASSQGSVRSTDTQYF
TRBJ2-1 TRBV20-1 CSAVAGGHNEQFF
TRBJ2-5 TRBV2 CASSARLETQYF
TRBJ1-1 TRBV20-1 CSARDQGLGTEAFF
TRBJ2-5 TRBV20-1 CSAPKRGGPETQYF
TRBJ2-5 TRBV5-1 CASSLTDPETQYF
TRBJ2-5 TRBV25-1 CASSGHGREETQYF